This T cell receptor (beta chain) was documented in a study of Tregs in tolerant kidney transplant recipients (dated by TCRdb to the late 2010s). Broadly, across the study: The transplants used related donors along with nonmyeloablative bone marrow transplantation, and in the human trials mixed chimerism was transient. The study used TCRbeta sequencing to identify donor-specific regulatory T cells before combined kidney and bone marrow transplantation, then tracked those cells after transplant.

The time point label, as the study defines it: blood sample drawn before combined kidney and bone marrow transplant. Thawed PBMCs were FACS-sorted into unstimulated Tregs (CD4+CD25+CD127-), CD4+ non-Tregs (CD4+CD25-), CD4 cells and CD8 cells. The patients were a few recipients of combined kidney and bone marrow transplants from the ITN036ST trial, and samples were available only for these trial subjects. Healthy control blood was separated into PBMCs by Ficoll density gradient and cryopreserved, and patient PBMCs were collected both before and after transplant. A word on this clone: The target of this receptor is not known. It has no much larger one-base neighbor in the sample; base qualities were not kept.

Overall study results and their limits: Because only a small number of patients were included, the study had limitations, and the results will need to be validated in larger populations as well as under other immunosuppression protocols. PCR primers changed over time for some patients, so nucleotide-level comparison across those patients' samples was not possible. Although technical replication error seemed to be minimal, the question of biological reproducibility was not addressed directly. Expanding Tregs with activated donor B cells appeared to identify the most biologically relevant and donor-specific TCRbeta repertoire. Donor-specific Treg expansion exceeded global Treg expansion in tolerant patients, suggesting antigen-driven rather than nonspecific expansion.

The CDR3 sequence holds 12 residues, the cysteine and phenylalanine included. The CDR3 DNA has 36 bases and is translated from base 1. V loses 3 bases, J loses 10 bases, and the germline ends lie 7 bases apart. As encoded in the germline V gene (reference sequence), CDR1 is MNHEY while CDR2 is SMNVEV. For TCRbeta CDR3 sequencing, genomic DNA was extracted from sorted cells using the QIAGEN DNeasy Blood and Tissue Kit. High-throughput TCRbeta CDR3 sequencing, including PCR amplification with bias correction and internal controls, was performed commercially through immunoSEQ. In the paper's pipeline: A unique productive TCRbeta sequence was defined by the CDR3 nucleotide sequence when primers matched, and otherwise by the CDR3 amino acid sequence together with the Vbeta and Jbeta genes. To correct sorting error, sequences shared between sorted populations at a frequency ratio of 2:1 or less were removed; the rest were assigned to the higher population. A sequence counted as donor-reactive if, in CFSE-low cells, the sequence had a frequency of at least 0.01% and was expanded at least 5-fold compared with unstimulated cells. Repertoire divergence was quantified by Jensen-Shannon divergence using the top 100 TCRbeta sequences ranked by frequency. When a sample had multiple sequencing runs, each run was corrected for sorting error separately and the runs were then pooled. TCRdb limited this immuneACCESS table to in-frame rearrangements with V and J called. A share of clones is missing; checked studies link under half to unresolved V genes, and the rest is unexplained. The D gene and trimming were derived from the DNA, and the V and J assignments and clone size from that table. The sample table holds about 110,000 clones, of which almost 90% were seen once. The leading ten clones occupy around 0.35% of the sample.

Sequenced material: CD4+ T cells from blood, taken before the transplant. The clonotype originates from a human donor who received a combined kidney and bone marrow transplant. The rearranged chain carries TRBV27 and TRBJ1-6; confidence is insufficient to name the D gene. The DNA sequence follows: TGTGCCAGCAGTTTCCCTAAATCACCCCTCCACTTT. This is translated as CASSFPKSPLHF.